The clone carrying this T cell receptor beta chain was seen only once. Its target is not known. Looked up from germline, CDR1 is SNHLY and CDR2 is FYNNEI. The J segment lost 0 bases and the V segment lost 7 bases, leaving 5 bases of the junction unmatched. There are 14 residues in the CDR3. Assay used: immunoSEQ multiplex PCR; TCRdb lists only in-frame clones, some missing. This sample has about 2.1 million clones, with about 92% found just once. The data stem from a study of shared clonotypes between healthy human individuals. Study-level information: The plates for each donor numbered three CD4 naive, three CD4 memory, two CD8 naive and one CD8 memory. Study-wide findings and caveats: Measured sharing among donors was expected to vary with sequencing depth.

CD8 cells classed as naive were CD45RO-negative and positively selected for CCR7, excluding terminally differentiated effector memory CD45RA+ cells. Each sample came from a Caucasian adult donor living in Nashville, Tennessee. This clonotype was sampled from a man younger than 35 in good health. Some clones in this sample may be carry-over from other donors' samples. The sequencing sample was made of naive CD8+ T cells from PBMCs. The chain joins TRBV2 to TRBJ2-7, with 8 bases identical to TRBD1. The CDR3, as DNA: TGTGCCAGCATGGGTCAGGGGGCCTCCTACGAGCAGTACTTC. It encodes CASMGQGASYEQYF. The entire variable domain, with the rest obtained from reference TRBV2 and TRBJ2-7, is as follows: EPEVTQTPSHQVTQMGQEVILRCVPISNHLYFYWYRQILGQKVEFLVSFYNNEISEKSEIFDDQFSVERPDGSNFTLKIRSTKLEDSAMYFCASMGQGASYEQYFGPGTRLTVT.